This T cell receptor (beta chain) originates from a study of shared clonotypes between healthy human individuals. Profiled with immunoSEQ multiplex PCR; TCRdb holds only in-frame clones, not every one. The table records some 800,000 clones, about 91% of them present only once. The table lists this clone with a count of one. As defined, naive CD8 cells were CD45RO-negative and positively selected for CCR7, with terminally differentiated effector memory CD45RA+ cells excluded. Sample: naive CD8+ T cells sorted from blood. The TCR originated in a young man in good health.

Written as DNA, the CDR3 is TGTGCCAGCAGCTTCTGGGAGGGAATGAACACTGAAGCTTTCTTT. It is translated as CASSFWEGMNTEAFF. The chain couples TRBV7-9 to TRBJ1-1; no firm D call. The germline gives CDR1 SEHNR, CDR2 FQNEAQ (reference sequence). CDR3 length: 15 residues. The V end was cut by 3 bases, the J end by 0 bases, with 11 bases between.